These T cell receptor beta chains were read from a single sample in a study of CD8 T cells in Susac syndrome. TCRdb passed the immunoSEQ multiplex PCR reads through MiXCR, listing each CDR3 protein once. The repertoire holds around 140,000 distinct CDR3 sequences, with 90% to 95% as singletons. Sequenced sample: CD4+ T cells from PBMCs. These receptors all come from a human donor with multiple sclerosis. Both conserved end residues are part of each CDR3. D genes are given only for firm matches. Clone size is shown for a subset of rows, as once, few, many or a class of expanded clone.

TRBD2,NA,TRBV15,TRBJ2-5,TGTGCCACCAGCAGAGCGCCTAGCGGGTGGGAGGAGACCCAGTACTTC,CATSRAPSGWEETQYF
NA,once,TRBV20-1,TRBJ1-1,TGCAGTGCGCGTTGGGGCGGGGCTGGTGAAGCTTTCTTT,CSARWGGAGEAFF
NA,NA,TRBV30,TRBJ2-5,TGTGCCTGGAGTGTACTGGCCAGCGGGGAGACCCAGTACTTC,CAWSVLASGETQYF
NA,NA,TRBV7-9,TRBJ2-1,TGTGCCAGCACCCCCTCGGGGCGCACCTACAATGAGCAGTTCTTC,CASTPSGRTYNEQFF
TRBD2,NA,TRBV6-5,TRBJ2-7,TGTGCCAGCAATCCCAGACTAGCGGGGGCCTACGAGCAGTACTTC,CASNPRLAGAYEQYF
NA,NA,TRBV24-1,TRBJ2-3,TGTGCCACCAGTGACCGACGGACCGATACGCAGTATTTT,CATSDRRTDTQYF
NA,NA,TRBV20-1,TRBJ2-7,TGCAGTGCCCCGAGCTCGCGGGAAAGGTACGAGCAGTACTTC,CSAPSSRERYEQYF
TRBD2,NA,TRBV5-1,TRBJ2-1,TGCGCCAGCAGCTTGGATCGGGGGGACGATGAGCAGTTCTTC,CASSLDRGDDEQFF
NA,once,TRBV20-1,TRBJ2-3,TGCAGTGCCATCGCCGGGGGTCCCACAGATACGCAGTATTTT,CSAIAGGPTDTQYF
NA,NA,TRBV24-1,TRBJ1-5,TGTGCCACCAGCTCGCCCCGGGGACAAAGCAATCAGCCCCAGCATTTT,CATSSPRGQSNQPQHF
TRBD1,once,TRBV6-5,TRBJ1-5,TGTGCCAGCAGTACCCGAGGACAGGGGGATCGTTTTCGGCAGCCCCAGCATTTT,CASSTRGQGDRFRQPQHF
TRBD1,NA,TRBV7-9,TRBJ1-2,TGTGCCAGCAGCCCTGAAACAGGGGGACGTGCCTATGGCTACACCTTC,CASSPETGGRAYGYTF
NA,once,TRBV7-3,TRBJ2-6,TGTGCCAGCAGCTTAGTCGGGCAGTCCAACGTCCTGACTTTC,CASSLVGQSNVLTF
NA,once,TRBV19,TRBJ2-7,TGTGCCAGTAGTAGGGGGGACCGTACAACCTACGAGCAGTACTTC,CASSRGDRTTYEQYF
TRBD2,NA,TRBV20-1,TRBJ2-4,TGCAGTGCAACATCGGGGGGGAGAAGTGCCAAAAACATTCAGTACTTC,CSATSGGRSAKNIQYF
NA,NA,TRBV20-1,TRBJ1-5,TGCAGTGCCCGGACAGTCGGACAGCCCCAGCATTTT,CSARTVGQPQHF
NA,NA,TRBV5-1,TRBJ2-5,TGCGCCAGCAGCCCAGGATACTCAAAGGGAGAGACCCAGTACTTC,CASSPGYSKGETQYF
NA,once,TRBV7-2,TRBJ2-1,TGTGCCAGCAGCTTATTCGCTAGGTATGAGCAGTTCTTC,CASSLFARYEQFF
TRBD1,NA,TRBV5-1,TRBJ2-1,TGCGCCAGCAGCCCTGGACAGGTCGTACAAGGGGAGCAGTTCTTC,CASSPGQVVQGEQFF
TRBD1,NA,TRBV23-1,TRBJ2-7,TGCGCCAGCAGTCAAAAGGATTGTTCCGGGACAGGGGATTCTTACGAGCAGTACTTC,CASSQKDCSGTGDSYEQYF
NA,once,TRBV7-9,TRBJ2-1,TGTGCCAGCAGCAGTTCTGGACTATCCTACAATGAGCAGTTCTTC,CASSSSGLSYNEQFF
TRBD2,NA,TRBV3-1,TRBJ2-7,TGTGCCAGCAGCCCGGGGACTAGCGGGAGGGCGGAGCAGTACTTC,CASSPGTSGRAEQYF
NA,NA,TRBV13,TRBJ1-1,TGTGCCAGCAGAGAGACAGCCAACACTGAAGCTTTCTTT,CASRETANTEAFF
NA,NA,TRBV20-1,TRBJ2-7,TGCAGTGCTAGCGGGCCCCACTACGAGCAGTACTTC,CSASGPHYEQYF
TRBD2,NA,TRBV12-3/TRBV12-4,TRBJ2-1,TGTGCCAGCAGTTTAGAAGGCGGGGGATTCTACAATGAGCAGTTCTTC,CASSLEGGGFYNEQFF
TRBD1,NA,TRBV9,TRBJ2-1,TGTGCCAGCAGCGCCGTTAGGGACAGTGAGCAGTTCTTC,CASSAVRDSEQFF
NA,NA,TRBV20-1,TRBJ1-1,TGCAGTGCTCCTCGGGGGAACACTGAAGCTTTCTTT,CSAPRGNTEAFF
TRBD1,once,TRBV12-3/TRBV12-4,TRBJ2-2,TGTGCCAGCAGTTCACAGGGGACGGCGAACACCGGGGAGCTGTTTTTT,CASSSQGTANTGELFF
TRBD1,NA,TRBV20-1,TRBJ1-1,TGCAGTGCTGCCCAGGGGGCCAGGACTGAAGCTTTCTTT,CSAAQGARTEAFF
NA,NA,TRBV28,TRBJ1-5,TGTGCCAGCAGTTTTGGAGGAAGAAATCAGCCCCAGCATTTT,CASSFGGRNQPQHF
TRBD2,NA,TRBV29-1,TRBJ2-1,TGCAGCGCTTGCCTTTCACTAGCGGGGGGGCCGAGTGAGCAGTTCTTC,CSACLSLAGGPSEQFF
TRBD2,NA,TRBV9,TRBJ2-2,TGTGCCAGCAGCGTACATGGGACTAGCGGTAGCGGGGAGCTGTTTTTT,CASSVHGTSGSGELFF
NA,few,TRBV4-1,TRBJ1-2,TGCGCCAGCAGCCTGGGACCCCTCGAAGGTGGCTACACCTTC,CASSLGPLEGGYTF
NA,NA,TRBV9,TRBJ2-5,TGTGCCAGCAGCTTGCCAGAGACCCAGTACTTC,CASSLPETQYF
TRBD1,NA,TRBV7-9,TRBJ1-3,TGTGCCAGCCCCACCGGGACAGCATCTGGAAACACCATATATTTT,CASPTGTASGNTIYF
TRBD1,NA,TRBV29-1,TRBJ1-1,TGCAGCGGGTCCGAAGACAGGGGTAGTAGGGCTTTCTTT,CSGSEDRGSRAFF
NA,NA,TRBV5-1,TRBJ2-1,TGCGCCAGCAAATCGGTCACCATTAACAATGAGCAGTTCTTC,CASKSVTINNEQFF
NA,once,TRBV12-5,TRBJ1-1,TGTGCTAGTGCCCTATGGAACACTGAAGCTTTCTTT,CASALWNTEAFF
NA,NA,TRBV20-1,TRBJ1-1,TGCAGTGCTAGAAAGGACGGATTGAACACTGAAGCTTTCTTT,CSARKDGLNTEAFF
NA,NA,TRBV3-1,TRBJ1-6,TGTGCCAGCAGCCACGACAGCAATTCACCCCTCCACTTT,CASSHDSNSPLHF
NA,NA,TRBV29-1,TRBJ2-7,TGCAGCGTTGAAGATGCTAGGAGCTCCTACGAGCAGTACTTC,CSVEDARSSYEQYF
TRBD2,NA,TRBV7-9,TRBJ2-1,TGCGCGGTGCAGCGGGAGAGGAATGAGCAGTTCTTC,CAVQRERNEQFF
NA,NA,TRBV5-1,TRBJ2-7,TGCGCCAGCAGCCTCCCTCGGAGCACCGAGCAGTACTTC,CASSLPRSTEQYF
TRBD2,NA,TRBV25-1,TRBJ2-3,TGTGCCAGCAGTGGAGGACTAGCGGGCCCCACAGATACGCAGTATTTT,CASSGGLAGPTDTQYF
TRBD2,NA,TRBV20-1,TRBJ2-5,TGCAGTGCTAGTATCCTAGCGGGGGGGGAGACCCAGTACTTC,CSASILAGGETQYF
NA,NA,TRBV27,TRBJ1-6,TGTGCCAGCAGTCCTCGGGACGGGACCCCCCTCCACTTT,CASSPRDGTPLHF
TRBD2,NA,TRBV27,TRBJ2-7,TGTGCCAGCAGTTTAAGACTAGCGTATAACTACGAGCAGTACTTC,CASSLRLAYNYEQYF
NA,NA,TRBV29-1,TRBJ2-3,TGCAGCCACGGCGGGAGCACAGATACGCAGTATTTT,CSHGGSTDTQYF
NA,NA,TRBV6-1,TRBJ1-5,TGTGCCAGCAGTACACGACAGGCCCAGCATTTT,CASSTRQAQHF
TRBD2,NA,TRBV9,TRBJ2-7,TGTGCCAGCTGCCCGTCCCTCGGGACTAGCGGGAGATCGAACGAGCAGTACTTC,CASCPSLGTSGRSNEQYF
TRBD2,NA,TRBV20-1,TRBJ2-1,TGCAGTGCTACCTTTCCGGGACTAGCGGGACCCAATGAGCAGTTCTTC,CSATFPGLAGPNEQFF
TRBD1,NA,TRBV29-1,TRBJ2-5,TGCAGCCACCTAGGGGGCGGAAAGACCCAGTACTTC,CSHLGGGKTQYF
NA,NA,TRBV20-1,TRBJ2-3,TGCAGTGCTAGCGCGTTGCCGGGACTTCGCACAGATACGCAGTATTTT,CSASALPGLRTDTQYF
NA,few,TRBV6-1,TRBJ2-3,TGTGCCAGCAAGGGCGGCACAGATACGCAGTATTTT,CASKGGTDTQYF
TRBD1,NA,TRBV28,TRBJ1-4,TGTGCCAGCAGTGCAGGGGGCGCGGGTGAAAAACTGTTTTTT,CASSAGGAGEKLFF